What follows is one T cell receptor (beta chain) and its context. The sample originates from a study of CDR3 diversity in severe acne. Using its own MiXCR run on the PCR reads, TCRdb lists one record per CDR3 protein. The repertoire holds more than 80,000 distinct CDR3 sequences, with around 54% as singletons. The CDR3 is 16 amino acids. V shed 4 bases and J shed 0 bases, with 13 bases lying between them. CDR1 LGHNA and CDR2 YSLEER come from the germline V gene. The sequence was obtained from a male donor with severe acne vulgaris. Sequencing was performed on blood. This rearrangement joins TRBV4-3 to TRBJ1-5; a weak D match, TRBD1 (6 bases). CDR3 protein: CASSREGGISNQPQHF. CDR3 DNA: TGCGCCAGCAGCCGGGAAGGGGGGATTAGCAATCAGCCCCAGCATTTT.